This entry describes one TCR beta chain. Antigen unknown. The source of the sample is a study of T cell responses to AZD1222 COVID-19 vaccine. The study's findings and limits: There were vaccine-associated CD4 TCRs across spike, dominant at 160-218 and 743-854. Increased Spike-specific TCR breadth and depth were observed after two AZD1222 doses. Seropositive AZD1222 recipients at baseline numbered only five or six. Unmutated variant regions are reportedly targeted by nearly half of spike-specific TCRs.

Generated by immunoSEQ multiplex PCR, the TCRdb table keeps only in-frame clones and is missing some. This table holds some 130,000 clones, 80% to 90% found once. Trimming stripped 5 bases from V and 5 bases from J, with 16 bases between. This CDR3 comprises 16 residues. Germline-derived CDR1 and CDR2 are LGHNA and YSLEER. The specimen comprised peripheral blood, sampled on day 0 of AZD1222 vaccination. The chain uses TRBV4-3 and TRBJ1-6; D gene ambiguous. The receptor was isolated from an adult in good health. This CDR3 is CASSGSRAGDNSPLHF. CDR3 DNA sequence: TGCGCCAGCAGCGGGAGTAGGGCAGGAGATAATTCACCCCTCCACTTT.